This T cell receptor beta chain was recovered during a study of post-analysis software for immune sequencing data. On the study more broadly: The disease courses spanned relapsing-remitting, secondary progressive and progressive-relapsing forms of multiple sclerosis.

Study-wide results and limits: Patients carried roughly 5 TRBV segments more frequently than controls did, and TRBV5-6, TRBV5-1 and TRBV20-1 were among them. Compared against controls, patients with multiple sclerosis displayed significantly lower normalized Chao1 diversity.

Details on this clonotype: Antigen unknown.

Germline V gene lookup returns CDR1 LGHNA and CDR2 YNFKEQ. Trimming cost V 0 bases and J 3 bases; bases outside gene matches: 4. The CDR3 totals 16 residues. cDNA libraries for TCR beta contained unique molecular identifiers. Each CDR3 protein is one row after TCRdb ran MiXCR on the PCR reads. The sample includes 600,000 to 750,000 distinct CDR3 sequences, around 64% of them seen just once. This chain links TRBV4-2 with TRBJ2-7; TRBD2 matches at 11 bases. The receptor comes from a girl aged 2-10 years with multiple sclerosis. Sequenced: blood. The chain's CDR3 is CASSQDQGTSGYEQYF. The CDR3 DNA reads TGTGCCAGCAGCCAAGATCAGGGGACTAGCGGCTACGAGCAGTACTTC.